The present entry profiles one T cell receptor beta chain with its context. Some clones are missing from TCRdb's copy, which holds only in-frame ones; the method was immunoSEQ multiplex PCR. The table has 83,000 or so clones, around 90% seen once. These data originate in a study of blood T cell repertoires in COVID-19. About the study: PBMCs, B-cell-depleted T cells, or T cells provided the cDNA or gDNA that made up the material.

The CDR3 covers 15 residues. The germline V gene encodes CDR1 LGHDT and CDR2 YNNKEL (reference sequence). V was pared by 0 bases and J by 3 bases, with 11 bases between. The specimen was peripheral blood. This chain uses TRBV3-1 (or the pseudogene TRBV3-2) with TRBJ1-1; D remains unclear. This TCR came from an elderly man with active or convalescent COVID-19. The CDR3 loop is CASSQEVSAYTEAFF. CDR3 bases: TGTGCCAGCAGCCAAGAAGTCTCCGCGTACACTGAAGCTTTCTTT.